This T cell receptor beta chain was identified during a study of CD8 T cells in ankylosing spondylitis. Overall study results and limits: The authors found the disease-linked clones to be CD8+ and relatively rare in peripheral blood.

The CDR3 sequence is 13 residues long. Trimming removed 7 bases from V and 3 bases from J, with 13 bases in between. Germline CDR1 SGHTA, CDR2 FQGNSA. The TCR beta libraries were generated through quantitative 5'-RACE incorporating molecular barcodes. TCRdb ran MiXCR on the 5' RACE reads and lists one entry per CDR3 protein. This sample has 200,000 or so distinct CDR3 sequences, with 13% found just once. In its sample, this clonotype was seen many times. What it binds is not known. The material sequenced was blood, either unsorted or a sorted T cell fraction (not recorded which). This clonotype was sampled from a female donor with ankylosing spondylitis or in good health (not recorded which). The chain couples TRBV7-2 to TRBJ2-7; D not resolved. The CDR3 sequence is CASTRQPGYEQYF. The CDR3, as DNA: TGTGCCAGCACCCGACAACCCGGCTACGAGCAGTACTTC.